These T cell receptor beta chains were read from a single sample in a study of blood T cell repertoires in COVID-19. Produced via immunoSEQ multiplex PCR; TCRdb's table is partial and in-frame only. The sample lists some 140,000 clones; around 83% were seen once. The sequenced sample was PBMCs or T cells enriched from blood (not recorded which). The origin of the receptors is a man between 25 and 39 years old who had recovered from COVID-19. Both conserved end residues are part of each CDR3. The order of the fields is V gene, D gene, clone size, J gene, CDR3 DNA, CDR3 protein. A D gene is named only where the DNA matches it firmly. Rows give clone size only sometimes, using once, few, many, or a class for an expanded clone.

v_call: TRBV9; d_call: TRBD2; clone_size: .; j_call: TRBJ2-3; cdr3_nt: TGTGCCAGCAGCGTAGTAGGACTAGCGGGAGATACGCAGTATTTT; cdr3_aa: CASSVVGLAGDTQYF
v_call: TRBV2; d_call: .; clone_size: .; j_call: TRBJ1-5; cdr3_nt: TGTGCCACCTCACAACAGGGCGGCAATCAGCCCCAGCATTTT; cdr3_aa: CATSQQGGNQPQHF
v_call: TRBV11-2; d_call: .; clone_size: .; j_call: TRBJ2-2; cdr3_nt: TGTGCCAGCAGCCCGACTAGTGGGGAGCTGTTTTTT; cdr3_aa: CASSPTSGELFF
v_call: TRBV10-3; d_call: TRBD1; clone_size: .; j_call: TRBJ1-1; cdr3_nt: TGTGCCAGAAGACAGGGACAGAACACTGAAGCTTTCTTT; cdr3_aa: CARRQGQNTEAFF
v_call: TRBV27; d_call: TRBD1; clone_size: .; j_call: TRBJ1-1; cdr3_nt: TGTGCCAGCAGTTTCACAGGGGGCCGGAGTGGGACTGAAGCTTTCTTT; cdr3_aa: CASSFTGGRSGTEAFF
v_call: TRBV9; d_call: .; clone_size: few; j_call: TRBJ2-1; cdr3_nt: TGTGCCAGCAGCGTAGCTCCCAGCTCCTACAATGAGCAGTTCTTC; cdr3_aa: CASSVAPSSYNEQFF
v_call: TRBV6-1; d_call: TRBD1; clone_size: .; j_call: TRBJ1-5; cdr3_nt: TGTGCCAGCAGTGAAGACCCAGGGGGGCTCGCGCCCCAGCATTTT; cdr3_aa: CASSEDPGGLAPQHF
v_call: TRBV6-4; d_call: .; clone_size: .; j_call: TRBJ2-5; cdr3_nt: TGTGCCAGCAGTGACTGTACAGCGGAAGAGACCCAGTACTTC; cdr3_aa: CASSDCTAEETQYF
v_call: TRBV19; d_call: .; clone_size: once; j_call: TRBJ2-5; cdr3_nt: TGTGCCAGTAGTATCCAGCCGGGACATGGCCAAGAGACCCAGTACTTC; cdr3_aa: CASSIQPGHGQETQYF
v_call: TRBV4-1; d_call: .; clone_size: .; j_call: TRBJ1-1; cdr3_nt: TGCGCCAGCAGCCAATCTCGGGGGGCAGGGACTGAAGCTTTCTTT; cdr3_aa: CASSQSRGAGTEAFF
v_call: TRBV19; d_call: .; clone_size: .; j_call: TRBJ2-1; cdr3_nt: TGTGCCAGTAGTTTAGTCCCAGATGTCTCCTACAATGAGCAGTTCTTC; cdr3_aa: CASSLVPDVSYNEQFF
v_call: TRBV29-1; d_call: .; clone_size: .; j_call: TRBJ2-1; cdr3_nt: TGCAGCGTTGGGGGCAGTGCGGTTTACAATGAGCAGTTCTTC; cdr3_aa: CSVGGSAVYNEQFF
v_call: TRBV29-1; d_call: TRBD2; clone_size: .; j_call: TRBJ2-3; cdr3_nt: TGCAGCGTTGAAATCCGGTTAGGGACTAGCGGGAGGCTTGCAGATACGCAGTATTTT; cdr3_aa: CSVEIRLGTSGRLADTQYF
v_call: TRBV2; d_call: .; clone_size: .; j_call: TRBJ1-1; cdr3_nt: TGTGCCAGCAGTGAAGGGGGGGGCGCGGACACTGAAGCTTTCTTT; cdr3_aa: CASSEGGGADTEAFF
v_call: TRBV7-2; d_call: TRBD2; clone_size: .; j_call: TRBJ2-1; cdr3_nt: TGTGCCAGCAGCTTAGGAGTTAGCGGGATATACAATGAGCAGTTCTTC; cdr3_aa: CASSLGVSGIYNEQFF
v_call: TRBV12-5; d_call: TRBD2; clone_size: once; j_call: TRBJ2-1; cdr3_nt: TGTGCTAGTGGTTATGGACTAGCGGGAGCAGATGAGCAGTTCTTC; cdr3_aa: CASGYGLAGADEQFF
v_call: TRBV5-1; d_call: TRBD1; clone_size: .; j_call: TRBJ1-2; cdr3_nt: TGCGCCAGCAGCTTGGCCCTGGACAGGGAGGGTGGCTACACCTTC; cdr3_aa: CASSLALDREGGYTF
v_call: TRBV6-1; d_call: TRBD1; clone_size: .; j_call: TRBJ2-5; cdr3_nt: TGTGCCAGCAGTGAAGCGCTGGGACAGGCCCGCACCCAGTACTTC; cdr3_aa: CASSEALGQARTQYF
v_call: TRBV11-2; d_call: TRBD2; clone_size: .; j_call: TRBJ2-1; cdr3_nt: TGTGCCAGCAGCTTAGACGGGAGGGCCATGAATGAGCAGTTCTTC; cdr3_aa: CASSLDGRAMNEQFF
v_call: TRBV5-6; d_call: .; clone_size: .; j_call: TRBJ1-5; cdr3_nt: TGTGCCAGCAGCTTGGGGACAGAGTATCAGCCCCAGCATTTT; cdr3_aa: CASSLGTEYQPQHF
v_call: TRBV14; d_call: .; clone_size: .; j_call: TRBJ1-2; cdr3_nt: TGTGCCAGCAGCCAAGAGATCGGGGGTGCCTATGGCTACACCTTC; cdr3_aa: CASSQEIGGAYGYTF
v_call: TRBV12-3/TRBV12-4; d_call: .; clone_size: .; j_call: TRBJ1-5; cdr3_nt: TGTGCCAGCAGTTTTCGGGGTCAGCCCCAGCATTTT; cdr3_aa: CASSFRGQPQHF
v_call: TRBV3-1/TRBV3-2; d_call: .; clone_size: .; j_call: TRBJ2-3; cdr3_nt: TGTGCCAGCAGCCAAGATGGATCAGGGTACACGCAGTATTTT; cdr3_aa: CASSQDGSGYTQYF
v_call: TRBV2; d_call: .; clone_size: .; j_call: TRBJ1-6; cdr3_nt: TGTGCCAGCAGGGCGGTACAGGGCCTTTCTGCACCCCTCCACTTT; cdr3_aa: CASRAVQGLSAPLHF
v_call: TRBV5-4; d_call: TRBD2; clone_size: .; j_call: TRBJ2-1; cdr3_nt: TGTGCCAGCAGCCAAACTAGCGGGGTTCCCTACAATGAGCAGTTCTTC; cdr3_aa: CASSQTSGVPYNEQFF
v_call: TRBV11-1; d_call: .; clone_size: .; j_call: TRBJ2-1; cdr3_nt: TGTGCCAGCAGCTTAGCCCCCGGGGGCTACAATGAGCAGTTCTTC; cdr3_aa: CASSLAPGGYNEQFF
v_call: TRBV3-1/TRBV3-2; d_call: TRBD1; clone_size: .; j_call: TRBJ1-5; cdr3_nt: TGTGCCAGCAGCCCGGGACAGGGGGCCACGCAGCCCCAGCATTTT; cdr3_aa: CASSPGQGATQPQHF
v_call: TRBV2; d_call: .; clone_size: .; j_call: TRBJ1-1; cdr3_nt: TGTGCCAGCAGTGAAGCCCGGGGGAACACTGAAGCTTTCTTT; cdr3_aa: CASSEARGNTEAFF
v_call: TRBV5-1; d_call: TRBD2; clone_size: few; j_call: TRBJ2-3; cdr3_nt: TGCGCCAGCAGCATGACCGGGGGGGCCACAGATACGCAGTATTTT; cdr3_aa: CASSMTGGATDTQYF
v_call: TRBV9; d_call: .; clone_size: .; j_call: TRBJ2-1; cdr3_nt: TGTGCCAGCAGCGTAGGACCCCCGGGTGAGCAGTTCTTC; cdr3_aa: CASSVGPPGEQFF
v_call: TRBV5-1; d_call: .; clone_size: .; j_call: TRBJ1-4; cdr3_nt: TGCGCCAGCAGCTCGACAGGAATTCCAACTAATGAAAAACTGTTTTTT; cdr3_aa: CASSSTGIPTNEKLFF
v_call: TRBV12-3/TRBV12-4; d_call: .; clone_size: .; j_call: TRBJ1-2; cdr3_nt: TGTGCCAGCAGGTACCAACAGGGTTTTGGCTACACCTTC; cdr3_aa: CASRYQQGFGYTF
v_call: TRBV11-2; d_call: .; clone_size: .; j_call: TRBJ1-2; cdr3_nt: TGTGCCAGCAGCTTAATGAGGGAGAGCTACACCTTC; cdr3_aa: CASSLMRESYTF
v_call: TRBV2; d_call: .; clone_size: .; j_call: TRBJ2-7; cdr3_nt: TGTGCCAGCAGTGAAGCGGAGAGATCGGCCTACGAGCAGTACTTC; cdr3_aa: CASSEAERSAYEQYF
v_call: TRBV19; d_call: .; clone_size: .; j_call: TRBJ2-1; cdr3_nt: TGTGCCAGTACCGAGACAGGCCTATACAATGAGCAGTTCTTC; cdr3_aa: CASTETGLYNEQFF
v_call: TRBV19; d_call: TRBD1; clone_size: .; j_call: TRBJ1-5; cdr3_nt: TGTGCCAGTAGATCGACAGGGGATCAGCCCCAGCATTTT; cdr3_aa: CASRSTGDQPQHF
v_call: TRBV4-1; d_call: .; clone_size: few; j_call: TRBJ2-7; cdr3_nt: TGCGCCAGCAGCCTTGTACCAGACACCCCCAGCGAGCAGTACTTC; cdr3_aa: CASSLVPDTPSEQYF
v_call: TRBV2; d_call: TRBD2; clone_size: .; j_call: TRBJ2-1; cdr3_nt: TGTGCCAGCAGTACCCGGGTAGCGGGGTCCTACAATGAGCAGTTCTTC; cdr3_aa: CASSTRVAGSYNEQFF
v_call: TRBV6-6; d_call: .; clone_size: .; j_call: TRBJ1-1; cdr3_nt: TGTGCCAGCAGTTCCGACGGGGACACTGAAGCTTTCTTT; cdr3_aa: CASSSDGDTEAFF
v_call: TRBV27; d_call: .; clone_size: .; j_call: TRBJ2-4; cdr3_nt: TGTGCCAGCAGTTTAGCAAACGCCCCGGGCATTCAGTACTTC; cdr3_aa: CASSLANAPGIQYF
v_call: TRBV29-1; d_call: TRBD2; clone_size: .; j_call: TRBJ2-3; cdr3_nt: TGCAGCGCCTGGGGAGGGTTAAAAGATACGCAGTATTTT; cdr3_aa: CSAWGGLKDTQYF
v_call: TRBV29-1; d_call: TRBD1; clone_size: .; j_call: TRBJ2-7; cdr3_nt: TGCAGCGTTGGGACAGGGTACGAGCAGTACTTC; cdr3_aa: CSVGTGYEQYF
v_call: TRBV28; d_call: TRBD2; clone_size: .; j_call: TRBJ2-3; cdr3_nt: TGTGCCAGCAGTCCCCTAGCGGCGATAAGCACAGATACGCAGTATTTT; cdr3_aa: CASSPLAAISTDTQYF
v_call: TRBV3-1/TRBV3-2; d_call: TRBD2; clone_size: once; j_call: TRBJ2-1; cdr3_nt: TGTGCCAGCAGCCAAGGACTAGCGGGGGGGCCATCGGTCAATGAGCAGTTCTTC; cdr3_aa: CASSQGLAGGPSVNEQFF
v_call: TRBV3-1/TRBV3-2; d_call: .; clone_size: .; j_call: TRBJ2-2; cdr3_nt: TGTGCCAGCAGCCAAGATCAAGGGGTGCTCGGGGAGCTGTTTTTT; cdr3_aa: CASSQDQGVLGELFF
v_call: TRBV2; d_call: TRBD1; clone_size: .; j_call: TRBJ2-7; cdr3_nt: TGTGCCAGCAGTGTTTCCGGGACAGAGACCGACGAGCAGTACTTC; cdr3_aa: CASSVSGTETDEQYF
v_call: TRBV11-2; d_call: .; clone_size: .; j_call: TRBJ2-3; cdr3_nt: TGTGCCAGCAGCTTTTCGGGGAGGAGAACAGATACGCAGTATTTT; cdr3_aa: CASSFSGRRTDTQYF
v_call: TRBV19; d_call: TRBD1; clone_size: .; j_call: TRBJ1-5; cdr3_nt: TGTGCCAGTAGCCCCGGACAGGGTTACAATCAGCCCCAGCATTTT; cdr3_aa: CASSPGQGYNQPQHF
v_call: TRBV4-2; d_call: .; clone_size: .; j_call: TRBJ2-1; cdr3_nt: TGTGCCAGCAGCCAAGACCGGGGCTCCTACAATGAGCAGTTCTTC; cdr3_aa: CASSQDRGSYNEQFF
v_call: TRBV15; d_call: .; clone_size: .; j_call: TRBJ1-5; cdr3_nt: TGTGCCACCAGCAGAGATCGCAGGATGCCCCAGCATTTT; cdr3_aa: CATSRDRRMPQHF
v_call: TRBV27; d_call: .; clone_size: .; j_call: TRBJ2-2; cdr3_nt: TGTGCCAGCAGTTCAACCGGGGAGCTGTTTTTT; cdr3_aa: CASSSTGELFF
v_call: TRBV6-1; d_call: TRBD2; clone_size: .; j_call: TRBJ2-5; cdr3_nt: TGTGCCAGCAGTGAAGAATGGGGGAGGGCCCTGGAGACCCAGTACTTC; cdr3_aa: CASSEEWGRALETQYF
v_call: TRBV6-5; d_call: TRBD1; clone_size: .; j_call: TRBJ1-1; cdr3_nt: TGTGCCAGCATAAAGACCACAGGGGTTAAAACTGAAGCTTTCTTT; cdr3_aa: CASIKTTGVKTEAFF
v_call: TRBV15; d_call: TRBD1; clone_size: few; j_call: TRBJ2-7; cdr3_nt: TGTGCCACCAGCAGGCCATCGACAGGGGAGGACGAGCAGTACTTC; cdr3_aa: CATSRPSTGEDEQYF
v_call: TRBV11-2; d_call: TRBD2; clone_size: .; j_call: TRBJ2-1; cdr3_nt: TGTGCCAGCAGCCCCCTTGCCGGGCTAGCGGGAGTGAACAATGAGCAGTTCTTC; cdr3_aa: CASSPLAGLAGVNNEQFF